This T cell receptor (beta chain) was captured by sequencing in a study of shared clonotypes between healthy human individuals (TCRdb year 2020). Context from the whole study: Two women and three men aged 18 to 49 years were included in the cohort. Per donor, three plates each were used for CD4 naive and CD4 memory, two for CD8 naive, and one for CD8 memory. The study deeply sequenced blood TCR repertoires of about 5 healthy adults to estimate repertoire size and the extent of clonotype sharing between individuals. Different laboratories and diverse techniques were used to prepare libraries and sequence TCR repertoires, to increase sequencing depth and limit assay-specific biases. Each donor's leukapheresis produced roughly between about 0.85 and 10 billion PBMCs.

The CDR3 contains 20 residues, cysteine and phenylalanine counted. Here the CDR3 DNA is all that survives: 60 bases in frame from base 1. Via the germline V gene, CDR1 is ENHRY and CDR2 SYGVKD. V loses 3 bases at its end and J loses 2 bases; junction bases beyond the gene matches: 15. Using the deep immunoSEQ assay, multiplex PCR amplified TCR CDR3 regions from genomic DNA. Extracted genomic DNA from each cell subset was distributed evenly across all wells of several immunoSEQ 96-well plates, and each plate was treated as a replicate. For sorted subsets, 150 to 200 ng genomic DNA, equal to tens of thousands of T cell genomes, was loaded into each replicate PCR. Purified libraries were quantified with a Qubit 3.0 fluorometer, sized on a Bioanalyzer 2100, and re-quantified with the KAPA Library Quantification kit. Every immunoSEQ 96-well plate was sequenced on a dedicated single-read 150-cycle Illumina NextSeq 550 flow cell. The study's processing was this. Because only junctional sequences without quality scores were contained in the immunoSEQ output, filtering matching that applied to full-length reads could not be performed. To assign V/J genes and CDR3, sequences were annotated using PyIR, a Python wrapper for IgBLAST v1.9, with IMGT germline references. Reads with weak V/J assignments (E-value above 1e-6), missing CDR3, stop codons, out-of-frame junctions, or ambiguous translated residues were removed. V3J clonotypes were defined by identical inferred V gene, J gene, and CDR3 amino acid sequence. The percentage overlap between two repertoires was calculated by dividing the number of shared unique clonotypes by the size of the smaller repertoire. Repertoire richness was assessed with RTK rarefaction, the Chao1 estimator, and Recon v2.1 estimates of unobserved clonotypes. For all TCRbeta clonotypes obtained by the gDNA method from several donors, generation probabilities were computed with OLGA. The source is immuneACCESS, and TCRdb retained only in-frame sequences with V and J called. Part of the clones is not carried over; for the studies checked, unresolved V genes explain less than half of this, and the remainder is unexplained. V, J and clone size derive from that table, while D and trimming were established from the DNA sequence. This sample holds around 560,000 clones; approximately 95% were observed only once. Over 0.09% of the sample is held by the ten biggest clonotypes.

Here is what the overall study found, with its caveats: Sharing across a handful of donors was observed for roughly 5% of naive CD4, over 3% of naive CD8, about 2.3% of memory CD4, and approximately 0.41% of memory CD8 clonotypes. Estimated clonotype richness was generally larger for naive than for memory subsets. Even with the large sequencing depth, rarefaction of the sorted-subset datasets indicated that sequencing was incomplete. The genetic and exposure-history diversity represented was limited by the small number of donors. Compared with non-shared clonotypes, the clonotypes found in all four sorted-subset donors had higher generation probabilities. Pairwise subsampling led to the expectation that sequencing depth would affect the degree of clonotype sharing among donors. Sampling was restricted to blood, and TCR repertoires in tissue are likely to differ from TCR repertoires in blood.

A remark on this clone: Its antigen is unknown. No base qualities exist here, and no much larger clone lies one base off it.

CD8 naive samples were CD45RO-negative cells positively selected for CCR7, giving a CD45RA+CCR7+ population that excluded TemRA cells. Donors were healthy HIV-negative adults with no recently reported acute infections or vaccinations. Only Caucasian adults living in Nashville, Tennessee, USA were represented among the donors. Blood was collected by leukapheresis, and PBMCs were isolated by Ficoll-Histopaque density gradient centrifugation and then cryopreserved in liquid nitrogen vapor phase. Analytical flow cytometry was used to check the purity and quantity of every magnetically sorted T cell population. Genomic DNA was isolated from every sorted fraction and measured by UV absorbance on a Nanodrop 2000c.

The rearranged chain carries TRBV10-3 and TRBJ2-6, with TRBD2 matching 8 junction bases. This TCR derives from a young woman in good health. Material for sequencing was naive CD8+ T cells sorted from blood. Read against the paper, the sample's cell subset or site label means: CD45RA+CCR7+. The CDR3 protein: CAISEWAGGFPFTGANVLTF. The DNA sequence is TGTGCCATCAGTGAATGGGCGGGAGGATTCCCTTTTACTGGGGCCAACGTCCTGACTTTC.